This T cell receptor beta chain appears in the sequencing data of a study of T cell repertoires in cytomegalovirus infection. Background on the study: Recently identified HLA-C-restricted and well-studied HLA-B-restricted CMV epitopes were used. Study-wide results and caveats: People with CMV and the relevant HLA were identified by cumulative public TCR beta family frequency. CMV-specific HLA-C-restricted TCR beta clonotypes dominated the ex vivo response.

Each CDR3 protein is one row after TCRdb ran MiXCR on the reads. The sample lists 230,000 or so distinct CDR3 sequences, 38% occurring once. Unmatched junction bases numbered 8, after V lost 6 bases and J lost 4 bases. This CDR3 contains 14 residues. CDR1 is MDHEN, CDR2 SYDVKM, per germline. Note on this clonotype: Its matching antigen is unknown.

The sample in question was CD8+ T cells from cultured PBMCs, obtained from culture after CMV antigen stimulation. The chain links TRBV28 to TRBJ2-5; 7 bases map to TRBD2. This TCR was recovered from a human donor in good health (CMV status not recorded). Some clones in this sample may be carry-over from other donors' samples. CDR3 sequence reads: CASRGGGPGETQYF. The CDR3, as DNA: TGTGCCAGCAGGGGGGGAGGGCCGGGAGAGACCCAGTACTTC.